This T cell receptor beta chain was sequenced in a study of blood T cells in healthy people across ages. About the study: Template switching captured about one barcoded beta molecule per two T cells.

Those donating, healthy Caucasian individuals from Russia, were aged roughly 6 to 100. Samples had at least 6.5 million PBMCs isolated from them. The CDR3 sequence is 16 residues long. Germline V gene lookup returns CDR1 SGHRS and CDR2 YFSETQ. The ends lost 7 bases at V and 2 bases at J; junction bases unmatched: 13. A sample-barcoded 5' primer and a J-beta primer mix were used in a second PCR of about 7 to 12 cycles. TCRdb re-called the 5' RACE reads through MiXCR, storing one row per CDR3 protein. In the table there are around 2 million distinct CDR3 sequences, roughly two fifths of which are singletons. This clonotype appeared a few times.

The J gene is TRBJ1-2, the V gene TRBV5-1, with TRBD1 matching 8 bases. The receptor comes from a human donor in good health. Sequencing was carried out using blood. The DNA of the CDR3 is TGCGCCAGCCATCTATCCTCAGGGGGCGCAAACTATGGCTACACCTTC. It encodes CASHLSSGGANYGYTF.